One sample yielded the 21 T cell receptor beta chains listed below, sequenced in a study of naive and memory T cell subsets. An equimolar mix of two oligonucleotides served as the beta constant-region primer for TRBC1 and TRBC2. TCRdb independently ran MiXCR on the UMI-ligation and nested PCR reads; one entry per CDR3 protein. The data contain around 160,000 distinct CDR3 sequences, about a sixth of them singletons. Material: naive CD4+ T cells from blood. The source of these receptors is a human donor in good health.

The chain couples TRBV4-1 to TRBJ2-7, with 12 bases lining up with TRBD2. The CDR3 has 17 residues. Germline V gene data show CDR1 as MGHRA and CDR2 as YSYEKL. J gave up 5 bases and V 0 bases, and 8 bases lay outside the gene matches. The CDR3 region has the DNA TGCGCCAGCAGCCAAGATTCCGGACTAGCGGGACGGAACGAGCAGTACTTC. Protein product: CASSQDSGLAGRNEQYF.

This chain links TRBV20-1 with TRBJ2-7; 8 nucleotides match TRBD1. J was trimmed by 6 bases and V by 6 bases; bases with no gene match: 10. This CDR3 is built from 13 residues. Per the germline V gene, CDR1 is DFQATT and CDR2 is SNEGSKA (reference sequence). The CDR3 loop is CSARTGTPSEQYF. The DNA of the CDR3 is TGCAGTGCCAGGACAGGGACCCCCTCCGAGCAGTACTTC.

This clonotype appeared a few times. The genes are TRBV12-3 or TRBV12-4 and TRBJ2-1; 7 positions agree with TRBD1. Trimming took 5 bases from V and 12 from J; bases not matched to a gene: 7. CDR3 length: 12 residues. The CDR3 spells CASSPRDSRQFF. The CDR3 DNA reads as TGTGCCAGCAGTCCGAGGGACAGCCGGCAGTTCTTC.

The chain recombines TRBV20-1 with TRBJ2-1, with 8 bases fitting TRBD2. The germline gives CDR1 DFQATT, CDR2 SNEGSKA (reference sequence). The CDR3 extends over 15 amino acids. The CDR3 DNA reads as TGCAGCCCGGGGGGGGGACTAGGATGCTACAATGAGCAGTTCTTC. Protein: CSPGGGLGCYNEQFF.

This chain joins TRBV9 and TRBJ2-2, with TRBD2 identical over 8 bases. Per germline, CDR1 SGDLS and CDR2 YYNGEE. J gave up 4 bases and V 4 bases, and 9 bases lay outside the gene matches. The CDR3 totals 16 residues. The CDR3 DNA sequence: TGTGCCAGCAGCTCGAGCGGGAGAAGCGTCACCGGGGAGCTGTTTTTT. Its protein is CASSSSGRSVTGELFF.

In its sample, this clonotype was seen a few times. The chain couples TRBV10-2 to TRBJ2-1; tentatively, D is TRBD1 or TRBD2 (5 bases each). The V end was cut by 7 bases, the J end by 15 bases, with 19 bases between. This CDR3 has 12 residues. Germline CDR1 is WSHSY and CDR2 is SAAADI. For the CDR3, the DNA is TGCGCCAGCACTGCTGGGACCGAAAATCTGTTCTTC. Translated: CASTAGTENLFF.

The chain employs TRBV27 and TRBJ1-5; D is uncertain. V shed 6 bases and J shed 2 bases, with 11 bases lying between them. The CDR3 has 14 amino acids. Per the germline V gene, CDR1 is MNHEY and CDR2 is SMNVEV (reference sequence). The CDR3 nucleotides read TGTGCCAGCAGAGATTTATTGGGCAATCAGCCCCAGCATTTT. Translation gives CASRDLLGNQPQHF.

This clonotype has more than one count but fewer than ten. The V call is TRBV29-1, the J call TRBJ1-1; 9 positions agree with TRBD1. V was clipped by 6 bases and J by 4 bases; unmatched bases: 9. CDR1 is SQVTM, CDR2 ANQGSEA, per germline. The CDR3 loop spans 14 amino acids. This CDR3 reads CSVATGGVSTEAFF. CDR3 DNA: TGCAGCGTAGCTACAGGGGGCGTTAGCACTGAAGCTTTCTTT.

In its sample, this clonotype was seen a few times. V and J are TRBV10-3 and TRBJ2-1, with D possibly matching TRBD2 (5 bases). There are 14 residues in the CDR3. CDR1 and CDR2 from the germline V gene are ENHRY and SYGVKD. Deletions cut 3 bases from V and 2 bases from J, with 8 bases between. This chain's CDR3 is CAISETTTYNEQFF. CDR3 nucleotides: TGTGCCATCAGTGAAACGACTACCTACAATGAGCAGTTCTTC.

The chain uses TRBV14 and TRBJ1-1; a possible D gene is TRBD1 (5 bases). The germline CDR1 and CDR2 sequences are SGHDN and FVKESK. This CDR3 has 15 residues. V was pared by 3 bases and J by 4 bases, with 15 bases between. This CDR3 is CASSHPLGGSTEAFF. In DNA, the CDR3 is TGTGCCAGCAGCCACCCCCTGGGGGGGAGCACTGAAGCTTTCTTT.

The V call is TRBV27, the J call TRBJ1-2; D is undetermined. From germline, CDR1 is MNHEY and CDR2 SMNVEV (reference sequence). V lost 1 base, J lost 7 bases, and 16 bases lay in between. The CDR3 totals 15 residues. The CDR3 loop is CASSLFEHSSGGYTF. DNA of the CDR3: TGTGCCAGCAGTTTATTCGAACACTCGAGCGGTGGCTACACCTTC.

This clonotype has a handful of counts. This chain connects TRBV4-3 to TRBJ2-2, with D uncertain. V gave up 4 bases and J gave up 6 bases, with 12 bases separating them. There are 14 residues in the CDR3. Germline CDR1 is LGHNA and CDR2 is YSLEER. Here the CDR3 reads CASSLEGESGELFF. As DNA, the CDR3 is TGCGCCAGCAGCCTAGAAGGAGAGTCCGGGGAGCTGTTTTTT.

This clonotype has more than one count but fewer than ten. V is TRBV28 and J is TRBJ1-1; 7 nucleotides line up with TRBD1. Unmatched junction bases numbered 17, after V lost 7 bases and J lost 6 bases. Germline-derived CDR1 and CDR2 are MDHEN and SYDVKM. This CDR3 is 16 amino acids long. CDR3 sequence: CASTHEGAGGFAEAFF. CDR3 DNA sequence: TGTGCCAGCACCCATGAGGGGGCAGGGGGGTTCGCTGAAGCTTTCTTT.

This clonotype was recorded only once. This rearrangement joins TRBV6-2 or TRBV6-3 to TRBJ1-5; 8 bases are a match to TRBD1. The CDR3 extends over 14 amino acids. The germline gives CDR1 MNHEY, CDR2 SVGEGT. V lost 7 bases to trimming and J lost 6 bases; unmatched junction nucleotides: 8. As DNA, the CDR3 is TGTGCCAGCACCCCGGACAGGGTGGTTCAGCCCCAGCATTTT. Translation: CASTPDRVVQPQHF.

The rearrangement uses TRBV12-3 or TRBV12-4 and TRBJ1-5; D possibly corresponds to TRBD1 (6 bases). V was cut by 2 bases and J by 3 bases, with 14 bases left in between. CDR3 length: 16 residues. CDR3 residues: CASSLSSGVLNQPQHF. For the CDR3, the DNA is TGTGCCAGCAGTTTATCGTCAGGGGTCCTCAATCAGCCCCAGCATTTT.

This clonotype turned up a few times. V gene TRBV5-6 combines with J gene TRBJ1-2; possibly TRBD1 for D (5 bases). The CDR3 covers 14 residues. Germline V CDR1 and CDR2: SGHDT, YYEEEE. Trimming left V 4 bases short and J 6 bases short, with 16 bases between. CDR3 in DNA: TGTGCCAGCAGCAGAGGGGCCCCGTCCGATGGCTACACCTTC. Translated: CASSRGAPSDGYTF.

The V gene is TRBV5-1, the J gene TRBJ1-3; 9 bases align to TRBD1. The CDR3 sequence is 16 residues long. The germline gives CDR1 SGHRS, CDR2 YFSETQ. With 3 bases clipped from V and 4 bases from J, the junction kept 8 bases outside the gene matches. The CDR3 coding sequence is TGCGCCAGCAGCTCGTACTCCGGGACAGGGGGAAACACCATATATTTT. This gives the protein CASSSYSGTGGNTIYF.

CDR3 DNA sequence: TGTGCCAGCAGTCCCCCGGGACAGGGGAAAGCCGGGGAGCTGTTTTTT. This gives the protein CASSPPGQGKAGELFF. The chain is built from TRBV28 and TRBJ2-2, with TRBD1 matching over 10 bases. V was pared by 5 bases and J by 6 bases, with 9 bases of the junction left unmatched. This CDR3 has 16 residues. Germline CDR1 reads MDHEN; CDR2 reads SYDVKM.

This clonotype was seen only a few times. The chain uses TRBV12-3 or TRBV12-4 and TRBJ2-1; 7 bases fit TRBD2. V gave up 5 bases and J gave up 8 bases; unmatched junction bases: 6. The CDR3 is 13 residues long. In DNA form, the CDR3 reads TGTGCCAGCAGTCTGGGGGAGGGCGATGAGCAGTTCTTC. Translated, it gives CASSLGEGDEQFF.

The V gene is TRBV11-2, the J gene TRBJ2-1; 14 nucleotides line up with TRBD2. Germline CDR1 and CDR2: SGHAT and FQNNGV. Trimming removed 6 bases from V and 0 bases from J; junction bases left unmatched: 4. The CDR3 consists of 17 residues. For the CDR3, the DNA is TGTGCCAGCAGAGGACTAGCGGGAGGTCACTCCTACAATGAGCAGTTCTTC. It is translated as CASRGLAGGHSYNEQFF.

The rearrangement links TRBV3-1 to TRBJ2-3; 9 bases agree with TRBD2. This CDR3 comprises 16 residues. The junction had 4 bases not matched to a gene; V was cut back by 0 bases and J by 3 bases. CDR1 and CDR2 (germline): LGHDT, YNNKEL (reference sequence). The CDR3 protein is CASSQEPREGTDTQYF. The DNA of the CDR3 is TGTGCCAGCAGCCAAGAACCGCGGGAGGGTACAGATACGCAGTATTTT.